This TCR beta chain was sequenced during a study of shared clonotypes between healthy human individuals. The CDR3 spans 14 residues. Trimming removed 3 bases at V and 10 bases at J, with 16 bases between. CDR1 LNHDA and CDR2 SQIVND come from the germline V gene (reference sequence). Sequencing used immunoSEQ multiplex PCR; TCRdb keeps in-frame clones, though not all of them. The sample holds around 510,000 clones, more than 95% seen once. This clonotype originated in a woman aged 25 to 45 in good health. This chain uses TRBV19 with TRBJ2-1; a possible D gene is TRBD1 (6 bases). The sequencing input was naive CD4+ T cells sorted from blood. Subset defined: CD45RA+ positively selected. The CDR3 DNA sequence: TGTGCCAGTAGTATTAACAGGGCCGGACTCGAGCAGTTCTTC. This sequence encodes CASSINRAGLEQFF.